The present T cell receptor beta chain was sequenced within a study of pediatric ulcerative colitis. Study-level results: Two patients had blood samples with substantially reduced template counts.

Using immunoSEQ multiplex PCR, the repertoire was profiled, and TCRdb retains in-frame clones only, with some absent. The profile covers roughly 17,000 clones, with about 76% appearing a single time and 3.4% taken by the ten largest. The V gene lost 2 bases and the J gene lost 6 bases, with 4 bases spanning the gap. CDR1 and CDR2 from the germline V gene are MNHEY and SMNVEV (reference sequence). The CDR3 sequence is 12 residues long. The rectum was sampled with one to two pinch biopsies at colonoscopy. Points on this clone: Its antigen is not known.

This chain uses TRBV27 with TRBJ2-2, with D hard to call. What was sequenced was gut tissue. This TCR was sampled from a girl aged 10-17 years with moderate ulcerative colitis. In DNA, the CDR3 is TGTGCCAGCAGTTTAATCTCCGGGGAGCTGTTTTTT. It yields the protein CASSLISGELFF.